This T cell receptor (beta chain) derives from a study of blood T cell repertoires in COVID-19. Study context: COVID-19 samples collected from the United States, Italy and Spain covered acute and convalescent phases. Sample material is recorded as cDNA or gDNA derived from T cells, B-cell-depleted T cells, or PBMCs.

Between the trimmed V and J ends, which lost 5 bases and 0 bases, there was a span of 13 bases. From germline, CDR1 is SGHVS and CDR2 FNYEAQ. The CDR3 contains 16 residues. Authors' analysis steps: It was from reference gene primer amplification that nucleated cell counts were estimated. Sequencing used immunoSEQ multiplex PCR; TCRdb keeps in-frame clones, though not all of them. Clonal size and the V and J genes are those of that table, whereas D and trimming came from the DNA. Found here are around 140,000 clones, more than 75% of them singletons; the top ten hold under 2.5%. This receptor was taken from a man over 45 with active COVID-19. The rearrangement uses TRBV7-6 and TRBJ1-4; weak D call: TRBD1 (5 bases). The specimen was peripheral blood. The CDR3 DNA is TGTGCCAGCAGCCCCCGGACATCTGCAACTAATGAAAAACTGTTTTTT. This gives the protein CASSPRTSATNEKLFF.